This T cell receptor beta chain is drawn from a study of shared clonotypes between healthy human individuals. Study-wide results and limits: It was the non-shared clonotypes that had lower generation probabilities than clonotypes shared by all four donors. Blood was the only sampled material, and tissue repertoires likely differ.

A note on this clone: Its target is unknown.

Each subset's genomic DNA was shared equally among a number of immunoSEQ plates. TCRdb's copy holds only in-frame clones and misses some; the assay was immunoSEQ multiplex PCR. In the table there are 1.5 million to 2.5 million clones, 85% to 95% of which are singletons. Cells designated naive CD8 were CD45RO-negative and were positively selected for CCR7, with terminally differentiated effector memory CD45RA+ cells excluded. The donor population consisted of healthy HIV-negative adults with no recent acute infections or vaccinations. CDR3 size: 16 residues. V shed 4 bases, J shed 4 bases, and the junction held 8 bases outside the gene matches. Germline CDR1 is MNHNS and CDR2 is SASEGT.

This TCR derives from a man between 18 and 35 years old in good health. The sample taken for sequencing was naive CD8+ T cells sorted from blood. The chain employs TRBV6-1 and TRBJ2-3; 10 bases are a match to TRBD2. The CDR3 loop reads CASSGPLAGVADTQYF. The CDR3 bases are TGTGCCAGCAGTGGGCCCCTAGCGGGAGTAGCAGATACGCAGTATTTT.